The sequence of this T cell receptor (beta chain) was determined in a study of T cell responses to AZD1222 COVID-19 vaccine. Study details: The analysis combined second doses at about 4 or about 12 weeks.

V was clipped by 6 bases and J by 10 bases; unmatched bases: 4. The CDR3 loop spans 12 amino acids. Germline CDR1 is MNHEY and CDR2 is SVGEGT. Concerning this clone itself: What it binds is not known.

The method was immunoSEQ multiplex PCR; TCRdb's version includes in-frame clones alone and lacks a portion of them. In the table there are 100,000 to 150,000 clones, about nine tenths of which are singletons. General study findings and limits: Baseline serostatus was positive in only six AZD1222 recipients. Across the whole spike, CD4 TCRs peaked at regions 160-218 and 743-854. Among the donors, most were white British and more were female, and clonal diversity was possibly underestimated.

This material consisted of peripheral blood, taken on day 0 of AZD1222 vaccination. The V call is TRBV6-2 or TRBV6-3, the J call TRBJ2-1; 9 bases are a match to TRBD2. The source is an adult in good health. The CDR3 DNA follows: TGTGCCAGCAGCGTGACTAGCGGAGAGCAGTTCTTC. Amino acid sequence: CASSVTSGEQFF.